The text below deals with one T cell receptor beta chain. Its antigen is as yet unknown. The entry originates in a study of T cells in Graves' hyperthyroidism and ophthalmopathy. Amplified TCR beta CDR3 regions derived from RNA transcripts. HTBI primers were employed in a first-round RT-PCR of the TCR CDR3. MiXCR was run by TCRdb on the multiplex PCR reads, yielding one entry per CDR3 protein. Among more than 500,000 distinct CDR3 sequences listed, less than 15% were seen once. The study, taken as a whole, reports: Most thyroid clonotypes that were expanded above 0.001 also turned up in blood.

J gave up 3 bases and V 3 bases, and 5 bases lay outside the gene matches. CDR1 is SGDLS, CDR2 YYNGEE, per germline. This CDR3 has 16 amino acids. The chain carries TRBV9 and TRBJ2-3, with 12 bases that match TRBD2. The TCR sequence derives from a woman in her 40s with Graves' hyperthyroidism. The sequenced sample consisted of blood. The CDR3 bases are TGTGCCAGCAGCGGAACTAGCGGGAGGTCAACAGATACGCAGTATTTT. Its translation is CASSGTSGRSTDTQYF.